These T cell receptor beta chains were read from a single sample in a study of cytomegalovirus exposure and HLA in healthy donors. Clones were sequenced by immunoSEQ multiplex PCR, and TCRdb holds only the in-frame ones, with some missing. The sample carries 120,000 to 150,000 clones, about 79% recorded once. Source material: PBMCs. The receptors were gathered from a male donor in good health and CMV-seronegative. Each CDR3 is given with its conserved first and last residue. A D gene is named only where the DNA matches it firmly. Clone size is not always given. Where it is, it says once, few, many or a class for expanded clones.

v_gene	len	j_gene	abundance	d_gene	CDR3nt	CDR3aa
TRBV7-2	16	TRBJ2-2	once	TRBD1	TGTGCCAGCAGCTTACGAACAGGGGCGCGAGCCGGGGAGCTGTTTTTT	CASSLRTGARAGELFF
TRBV5-1	12	TRBJ2-7	.	.	TGCGCCAGCACCCCCGGCGGGGGACAGGAGTACTTC	CASTPGGGQEYF
TRBV4-1	20	TRBJ1-4	.	.	TGCGCCAGCAGCCAAGATTTGCCCCTCGGGGTTAACCGGGCTAATGAAAAACTGTTTTTT	CASSQDLPLGVNRANEKLFF
TRBV5-4	12	TRBJ2-5	.	.	TGTGCCAGCAGTAGGGGCCAAGAGACCCAGTACTTC	CASSRGQETQYF
TRBV27	13	TRBJ2-3	.	.	TGTGCCAGCAGGGGTAGCGGCACAGATACGCAGTATTTT	CASRGSGTDTQYF
TRBV19	16	TRBJ2-3	.	TRBD2	TGTGCCAGCCGACTAGCGGGAGGCCTCCCCACAGATACGCAGTATTTT	CASRLAGGLPTDTQYF
TRBV5-1	14	TRBJ1-1	.	TRBD1	TGCGCCAGCAGCCCGACAGGGGTAAGGACTGAAGCTTTCTTT	CASSPTGVRTEAFF
TRBV30	12	TRBJ2-7	.	TRBD1	TGTGCCTCGGGACAGGGCCCCTACGAGCAGTACTTC	CASGQGPYEQYF
TRBV14	17	TRBJ2-2	.	TRBD2	TGTGCCAGCAGCCAAGATCTGACGGGGGGAATAACCGGGGAGCTGTTTTTT	CASSQDLTGGITGELFF
TRBV5-1	14	TRBJ2-7	.	TRBD1	TGCGCCAGCAGCCTAAGGACAGGGGCCTACGAGCAGTACTTC	CASSLRTGAYEQYF
TRBV6-5	13	TRBJ1-5	.	.	TGTGCCAGCAGTTTGACAGTCAATCAGCCCCAGCATTTT	CASSLTVNQPQHF
TRBV4-2	16	TRBJ2-7	.	TRBD2	TGTGCCAGCAGCCAAGAGGCTAGCGGAGCCGCCTACGAGCAGTACTTC	CASSQEASGAAYEQYF
TRBV7-6	16	TRBJ2-1	.	.	TGTGCCCGCAGCTTAGTGGCGGGGTCCTCCTACAATGAGCAGTTCTTC	CARSLVAGSSYNEQFF
TRBV4-2	16	TRBJ2-7	once	.	TGTGCCAGCAGCCAAGAAGGAACTACGAGCTCCTACGAGCAGTACTTC	CASSQEGTTSSYEQYF
TRBV30	12	TRBJ2-5	.	TRBD2	TGTGCCTGGAGTTCGGGGGGGGAGACCCAGTACTTC	CAWSSGGETQYF
TRBV5-1	14	TRBJ2-1	.	.	TGCGCCAGCAGCTTAGGACTCTCCTACAATGAGCAGTTCTTC	CASSLGLSYNEQFF
TRBV9	14	TRBJ1-1	.	.	TGTGCCAGCAGCCCGCCCCCATCCAGGACTGAAGCTTTCTTT	CASSPPPSRTEAFF
TRBV4-3	17	TRBJ2-3	.	TRBD1	TGCGCCAGCAGCCAAGCCATCGACAGGGACCACACAGATACGCAGTATTTT	CASSQAIDRDHTDTQYF
TRBV11-2	14	TRBJ2-1	.	TRBD1	TGTGCCAGCAGCTTAACAGGGGGCGAGAATGAGCAGTTCTTC	CASSLTGGENEQFF
TRBV9	16	TRBJ2-3	.	TRBD2	TGTGCCAGCAGCCCCCGGGGGGTAGCGGGAGCAGATACGCAGTATTTT	CASSPRGVAGADTQYF
TRBV7-6	18	TRBJ1-6	.	TRBD1	TGTGCCAGGGGGGACAGCAATAAGGGGGGCTCCTATAATTCACCCCTCCACTTT	CARGDSNKGGSYNSPLHF
TRBV7-9	14	TRBJ2-7	.	TRBD1	TGTGCCAGCAGCTCAACAGGGGACCGCAACGAGCAGTACTTC	CASSSTGDRNEQYF
TRBV5-6	16	TRBJ2-7	once	TRBD1	TGTGCCAGCAGCTTGTTGCCCAGGGGGAGTCCCTACGAGCAGTACTTC	CASSLLPRGSPYEQYF
TRBV7-9	14	TRBJ2-3	.	TRBD2	TGTGCCAGCAGCTATAGCGGGTCCACAGATACGCAGTATTTT	CASSYSGSTDTQYF
TRBV23-1	18	TRBJ1-1	.	TRBD1	TGCGCCAGCAGTCAATCCGGACACCGGGACAGTATGAACACTGAAGCTTTCTTT	CASSQSGHRDSMNTEAFF
TRBV2	11	TRBJ1-1	once	.	TGTGCCAGCATGGGGAGGGCTGAAGCTTTCTTT	CASMGRAEAFF
TRBV27	14	TRBJ2-7	.	.	TGTGCCAGCTGTCGTGTAGGGGTCTCCTACGAGCAGTACTTC	CASCRVGVSYEQYF
TRBV10-1	16	TRBJ1-3	.	TRBD1	TGCGCCAGCAGTGGGGCGCGGGACAGGGTTTTGAACACCATATATTTT	CASSGARDRVLNTIYF
TRBV7-9	12	TRBJ2-7	few	.	TGTGCCAGCAGTTCAGACACGTACGAGCAGTACTTC	CASSSDTYEQYF
TRBV9	13	TRBJ1-1	.	.	TGTGCCAGCAGCCCCCGGGTGAACACTGAAGCTTTCTTT	CASSPRVNTEAFF
TRBV29-1	17	TRBJ2-6	.	TRBD1	TGCAGCGTTGCTCCCGGGGACAGCAGCTCTGGGGCCAACGTCCTGACTTTC	CSVAPGDSSSGANVLTF
TRBV9	15	TRBJ1-2	once	TRBD1	TGTGCCAGCAGCGTAGGTAACAGGGGCCTAGCTCGCTACACCTTC	CASSVGNRGLARYTF
TRBV4-1	15	TRBJ1-2	few	.	TGCGCCAGCAGCCAAGAAAAACTTAACAGGGATGGCTACACCTTC	CASSQEKLNRDGYTF
TRBV7-3	13	TRBJ2-7	few	.	TGTGCCAGCAGCGCCACACAGGCGTACGAGCAGTACTTC	CASSATQAYEQYF
TRBV5-8	15	TRBJ2-3	.	.	TGTGCCAGCAGCGCGACAGGGACTAGCACAGATACGCAGTATTTT	CASSATGTSTDTQYF
TRBV5-4	16	TRBJ2-1	.	.	TGTGCCAGCAGCGGGGAGCGGACTTCCTCCTACAATGAGCAGTTCTTC	CASSGERTSSYNEQFF
TRBV12-5	23	TRBJ2-6	.	TRBD2	TGTGCTAGTGGTTTGGTATCGGGGGGATTTGTGAGTTCGGCTTACTCTGGGGCCAACGTCCTGACTTTC	CASGLVSGGFVSSAYSGANVLTF
TRBV11-1	13	TRBJ2-7	.	.	TGTGCCAGCAGCTTACGCGGATCCTACGAGCAGTACTTC	CASSLRGSYEQYF
TRBV7-9	13	TRBJ1-4	.	.	TGTGCCAGCTCCTCAGGGCTTAATGAAAAACTGTTTTTT	CASSSGLNEKLFF
TRBV18	18	TRBJ1-5	.	TRBD1	TGTGCCAGCTCACCTGTAGGAGTCTTCGGGACAGTCAATCAGCCCCAGCATTTT	CASSPVGVFGTVNQPQHF
TRBV6-5	16	TRBJ2-3	.	.	TGTGCCAGCAGTTACTCGGCAGGGATAGGGACAGATACGCAGTATTTT	CASSYSAGIGTDTQYF
TRBV27	15	TRBJ2-7	.	TRBD2	TGTGCCAGCAGTCCTATAGCGGGAGGGCCCTACGAGCAGTACTTC	CASSPIAGGPYEQYF
TRBV6-1	16	TRBJ1-4	.	.	TGTGCCAGCAGTGAATTACAGCTATCAACTAATGAAAAACTGTTTTTT	CASSELQLSTNEKLFF
TRBV5-1	17	TRBJ1-1	.	.	TGCGCCAGCAGCCCACAATTCCCCGGACAGCCGGGCACTGAAGCTTTCTTT	CASSPQFPGQPGTEAFF
TRBV30	14	TRBJ2-2	.	.	TGTGCCTGGAGTGAGGTCAGGGAGGCTCGGGAGCTGTTTTTT	CAWSEVREARELFF
TRBV5-1	12	TRBJ2-3	.	.	TGCGCCAGCAGCTTGGAGGGGGATACGCAGTATTTT	CASSLEGDTQYF